This TCR beta chain was retrieved from a study of shared clonotypes between healthy human individuals. Study results and caveats: Sampling included only blood; tissue repertoires likely differ.

The protocol was immunoSEQ multiplex PCR, while the TCRdb copy is restricted to in-frame clones and leaves out a portion. The sample shows under 2.5 million clones, 92% of them seen only once. This clone came up once. Its antigen is unknown. The CDR3 covers 14 residues. The clonotype comes from a man between 18 and 29 years old in good health. Some clones in this sample may be carry-over from other donors' samples. This chain links TRBV1 with TRBJ2-3; TRBD2 is taken as the D call from the table, unchecked against the DNA. TRBV1 is termed a pseudogene. Specimen: naive CD4+ T cells from PBMCs. Indicated subset: CD45RA+ positively selected. The DNA for the CDR3 is TGCACCAGCAGCCAAGAAGATCGGGGATACGCGCAGTATTTT. It yields the protein CTSSQEDRGYAQYF.